This is a list of T cell receptor beta chains from one sample in a study of post-analysis software for immune sequencing data. TCRdb used MiXCR to reprocess the PCR reads, holding one entry per CDR3 protein. The sample lists some 260,000 distinct CDR3 sequences, about 38% occurring once. The material sequenced was blood. The source of these receptors is a girl aged 5-17 years with multiple sclerosis. The conserved cysteine and the conserved F or W are not part of the CDR3 here.

J gene | V gene | CDR3 protein
TRBJ1-1 | TRBV29-1 | SVEGDPGGTEAF
TRBJ2-5 | TRBV10-2 | ASGWTLQETQY
TRBJ1-2 | TRBV29-1 | SVEQARGYT
TRBJ1-4 | TRBV4-2 | ASSQDQEKLF
. | TRBV20-1 | SARRPGRDEQY
TRBJ2-1 | TRBV15 | ATTKDRVYNEQF
TRBJ1-1 | TRBV12-3/TRBV12-4 | ASDRGRRNTEAF
TRBJ1-2 | TRBV28 | ASRSTGLHGYT
TRBJ2-7 | TRBV29-1 | SVEEADRYEQY
TRBJ2-5 | TRBV20-1 | SAIVPGTGGLRGRETQY
TRBJ2-7 | TRBV6-5 | ASKGPSYEQY
TRBJ1-1 | TRBV13 | ASSLGQPNTEAF
TRBJ2-6 | TRBV10-3 | AISASTVGANVLT
TRBJ2-1 | TRBV6-4 | ASSDGTSGGSSYNEQF
TRBJ2-1 | TRBV5-5 | ASRYLFTGVDEQF
TRBJ2-3 | TRBV4-2 | ASSQELSGGSPTDTQY
TRBJ2-6 | TRBV3-1 | ASSPSPLGQEGSGANVLT
TRBJ2-7 | TRBV2 | ATVRAGGFYEQY
TRBJ1-2 | TRBV3-1 | ASTRGEGVYGYT
TRBJ2-1 | TRBV11-2 | ASSLQQGPRGEQF
TRBJ2-5 | TRBV24-1 | ATSDRETQY
TRBJ1-6 | TRBV20-1 | SARAGPSTGDSPLH
TRBJ1-1 | TRBV2 | ASRRQAHVGNTEAF
TRBJ1-5 | TRBV5-6 | ASSFRQGGSNQPQH
TRBJ1-4 | TRBV28 | ASRGPNEKLF